This TCR beta chain derives from a study of blood T cell repertoires in COVID-19. The germline V gene encodes CDR1 LGHNA and CDR2 YSLEER. This CDR3 has 20 residues. The V end was cut by 3 bases, the J end by 0 bases, with 24 bases between. Assay: immunoSEQ multiplex PCR; the TCRdb copy retains only in-frame clones and omits some. The repertoire holds around 27,000 clones, with 75% to 85% as singletons. V gene TRBV4-3 combines with J gene TRBJ1-5, with D perhaps matching TRBD1 (6 bases). Sequences were obtained from peripheral blood. The sequence was collected from a human donor in a cohort sampled during active COVID-19. In DNA, the CDR3 is TGCGCCAGCAGCCATTGCTCAGGGGCAACGTGGGTGTATAGCAATCAGCCCCAGCATTTT. This gives the protein CASSHCSGATWVYSNQPQHF.